This TCR beta chain is drawn from a study of shared clonotypes between healthy human individuals. Notes on this clone: Antigen: not known.

Researchers partitioned CD4+ cells into CD45RA+ naive and CD45RA-negative memory subsets. Clones were sequenced by immunoSEQ multiplex PCR, and TCRdb holds only the in-frame ones, with some missing. Found here are 2,500,000 or so clones, around 90% of them singletons; the top ten hold over 0.12%. Study-wide results and limits: Between a few donors, naive CD4 clonotypes were shared at a level of about 5%.

Per the germline V gene, CDR1 is MRHNA and CDR2 is SNTAGT. The V segment lost 5 bases and the J segment 7 bases; nucleotides outside the gene matches: 5. This CDR3 has 14 residues. The TCR sequence derives from a man between 18 and 35 years old in good health. The J gene is TRBJ1-6, the V gene TRBV6-4; 7 bases line up with TRBD1. The source material was naive CD4+ T cells sorted from blood. Specified subset: CD45RA+ positively selected. The CDR3 DNA sequence: TGTGCCAGCAGTAGGGACAGAAACAATTCACCCCTCCACTTT. Translation: CASSRDRNNSPLHF.